One T cell receptor beta chain is described in this entry. Its antigen is unidentified. These data come from a study of blood T cells in healthy people across ages. General study results and limits: Estimated diversity, derived from one million T cells, was regarded as an underestimate. Whereas aged donors had fewer naive CD4+ cells, long-lived donors had more of them and higher diversity.

Combining a sample-barcoded 5' primer with a J-beta primer mix, a second PCR ran for about 6 to 11 cycles. Every molecule of cDNA carried a tag from a template-switch adaptor with 12 random nucleotides. Every individual sample yielded 2.5 million or more paired-end reads (each containing CDR3). TCRdb ran MiXCR on the 5' RACE reads and lists one entry per CDR3 protein. Of roughly 1.7 million distinct CDR3 sequences listed, about 35% are singletons. Source material: blood. This receptor was taken from a woman between 25 and 40 years old in good health.

CDR3 amino acids: CASSESGAGEAFF. DNA of the CDR3: TGCGCCAGCAGTGAGTCGGGGGCAGGGGAGGCTTTCTTT. V is TRBV10-2 and J is TRBJ1-1; D is possibly TRBD1 (6 bases). The V end was cut by 0 bases, the J end by 11 bases, with 13 bases between. The length of the CDR3 is 13 residues. CDR1 WSHSY and CDR2 SAAADI come from the germline V gene.